This T cell receptor beta chain was captured by sequencing in a study of cytomegalovirus exposure and HLA in healthy donors. PCR primers comprised 60 Vbeta and 13 Jbeta primers. TCRdb's copy holds only in-frame clones and misses some; the assay was immunoSEQ multiplex PCR. The repertoire holds approximately 110,000 clones, with around 72% as singletons. On this clone: Its target is not known.

Each donor's status was that of a healthy bone marrow donor. Study observations and caveats: TRBV6-2, TRBV6-3 and some other V segments were unresolvable in 87-base-pair reads.

V was clipped by 8 bases and J by 2 bases, with 12 bases between them. The CDR3 length is 13 residues. Per the germline V gene, CDR1 is MNHEY and CDR2 is SVGAGI. This sequence was found in a male donor in good health and CMV-seronegative. The sequencing input was PBMCs. The chain combines TRBV6-5 with TRBJ1-2; D is possibly TRBD1 (5 bases). The CDR3 bases are TGTGCCAGCGCCCGGACACTAAACTATGGCTACACCTTC. Translated: CASARTLNYGYTF.